This T cell receptor (beta chain) was recovered during a study of memory CD4+ T cells and cytomegalovirus serostatus. Study summary: Donors were healthy Belgian adults, under ten CMV seropositive and fewer than 30 seronegative. Study-wide points: CD4+ memory repertoires contained about two fifths of the roughly 160 reported CMV TCRbeta sequences.

Germline CDR1 SGHDT, CDR2 YYEEEE. This CDR3 has 17 amino acids. Trimming pared 0 bases from V and 3 bases from J, leaving 19 bases between. The sort gate was single viable CD3+CD4+CD8-CD45RO+ cells for memory CD4+ T cells. For this clone: As yet, its antigen is unknown.

TCRdb keeps only in-frame clones here, not all; method: immunoSEQ multiplex PCR. In the table there are about 56,000 clones, 82% of which are singletons. The chain couples TRBV5-6 to TRBJ2-7; D is possibly TRBD2 (6 bases). This clonotype was obtained from an adult in good health and CMV-seronegative. The sequencing input was memory CD4+ T cells from blood. CDR3 DNA sequence: TGTGCCAGCAGCTTGGCGGCAGCCCGGGGGTACTACTACGAGCAGTACTTC. This gives the protein CASSLAAARGYYYEQYF.